These 23 T cell receptor beta chains were all obtained from the same sample, sequenced in a study of cytomegalovirus exposure and HLA in healthy donors. Data came from immunoSEQ multiplex PCR; TCRdb stores just in-frame clones and leaves some out. The profile shows about 130,000 clones, more than 95% of them singletons. Sequenced sample: PBMCs. The receptors come from a man aged 18 to 29 in good health and CMV-seronegative.

The J gene is TRBJ1-1, the V gene TRBV25-1, with a possible D match to TRBD1 (6 bases). CDR1 and CDR2 from the germline V gene are MGHDK and SYGVNS. Trimming pared 4 bases from V and 9 bases from J, leaving 9 bases between. The CDR3 runs to 11 residues. CDR3 in amino acids: CASSGGPKAFF. The CDR3 bases are TGTGCCAGCAGTGGGGGGCCAAAAGCTTTCTTT.

This chain connects TRBV28 to TRBJ2-2; 9 bases map to TRBD1. Germline V gene sequence: CDR1 MDHEN, CDR2 SYDVKM. J was trimmed by 5 bases and V by 5 bases; bases with no gene match: 6. There are 15 residues in the CDR3. The CDR3 here is CASSIPQGATGELFF. CDR3 DNA sequence: TGTGCCAGCAGTATACCACAGGGGGCGACCGGGGAGCTGTTTTTT.

This clone was counted once. The genes are TRBV30 and TRBJ2-2, with 8 bases that match TRBD2. The length of the CDR3 is 13 residues. J lost 5 bases, V lost 5 bases, and 4 bases had no gene match. The germline gives CDR1 GTSNPN, CDR2 SVGIG (reference sequence). The CDR3 nucleotides are TGTGCCTGGGACCCGGGAGGGACCGGGGAGCTGTTTTTT. This translates into CAWDPGGTGELFF.

This sequence joins TRBV12-5 and TRBJ2-2, with a tentative D call TRBD2 (5 bases). This CDR3 contains 13 residues. V lost 4 bases and J 7 bases, leaving 10 bases between the germline ends. The germline V gene encodes CDR1 LGHNT and CDR2 FRNRAP. This CDR3 reads CASGSGYDGELFF. The DNA for the CDR3 is TGTGCTAGTGGTTCGGGGTACGACGGGGAGCTGTTTTTT.

This chain uses TRBV13 with TRBJ2-5; no reliable D call. V was shortened by 3 bases and J by 5 bases, with 13 bases between the two germline ends. Germline CDR1 and CDR2: PRHDT and FYEKMQ (reference sequence). The CDR3 loop spans 14 amino acids. The DNA of the CDR3 is TGTGCCAGCAGCTTTTCCTCGGTTGAGGAGACCCAGTACTTC. This sequence encodes CASSFSSVEETQYF.

V and J are TRBV27 and TRBJ1-2; 8 bases match TRBD1. V was clipped by 0 bases and J by 1 base; unmatched bases: 7. CDR1 is MNHEY and CDR2 is SMNVEV in the germline V gene (reference sequence). CDR3 length equals 17 residues. CDR3 protein: CASSLSYGTGHNYGYTF. In nucleotides, the CDR3 is TGTGCCAGCAGTTTATCTTACGGGACAGGCCATAACTATGGCTACACCTTC.

The chain uses TRBV5-1 and TRBJ1-2; a weak D match, TRBD1 (6 bases). Trimming took 2 bases from V and 0 from J, leaving 14 bases between them. Germline CDR1 reads SGHRS; CDR2 reads YFSETQ. The CDR3 runs to 16 residues. CDR3 loop: CASSFSTGLANYGYTF. CDR3 nucleotides: TGCGCCAGCAGCTTTTCGACAGGATTAGCTAACTATGGCTACACCTTC. Full variable domain (missing parts from reference TRBV5-1 and TRBJ1-2): KAGVTQTPRYLIKTRGQQVTLSCSPISGHRSVSWYQQTPGQGLQFLFEYFSETQRNKGNFPGRFSGRQFSNSRSEMNVSTLELGDSALYLCASSFSTGLANYGYTFGSGTRLTVV.

V and J are TRBV18 and TRBJ2-1; 9 nucleotides match TRBD1. The CDR3 is 16 amino acids. CDR1 KGHSH and CDR2 LQKENI come from the germline V gene. The V segment lost 0 bases and the J segment 9 bases; nucleotides outside the gene matches: 9. The CDR3 is CASSPPGGQGFGEQFF. The CDR3 coding sequence is TGTGCCAGCTCACCACCCGGCGGACAGGGGTTCGGTGAGCAGTTCTTC.

The V and J genes are TRBV4-3 and TRBJ2-7; 8 nucleotides agree with TRBD2. Germline V gene lookup returns CDR1 LGHNA and CDR2 YSLEER. The CDR3 covers 16 residues. V lost 0 bases and J lost 0; bases outside the gene matches: 4. The CDR3 coding sequence is TGCGCCAGCAGCCAAGATCCTAGCGGGTCCTCCTACGAGCAGTACTTC. Translating it yields CASSQDPSGSSYEQYF.

V gene TRBV28 combines with J gene TRBJ1-5, with TRBD1 matching over 7 bases. The CDR3 contains 13 residues. With 6 bases clipped from V and 8 bases from J, the junction kept 7 bases outside the gene matches. Germline CDR1 reads MDHEN; CDR2 reads SYDVKM. Here the CDR3 reads CASRPRGWEPQHF. In nucleotides, the CDR3 is TGTGCCAGCAGACCCAGGGGGTGGGAGCCCCAGCATTTT.

This clone was recorded once. This chain links TRBV7-2 with TRBJ1-1; no definite D call. CDR1 SGHTA and CDR2 FQGNSA come from the germline V gene. CDR3 length equals 13 residues. Trimming pared 0 bases from V and 7 bases from J, leaving 9 bases between. CDR3 DNA sequence: TGTGCCAGCAGCTTAGCAGCCGTTCATGAAGCTTTCTTT. Protein sequence: CASSLAAVHEAFF.

The chain joins TRBV29-1 to TRBJ2-7, with D maybe TRBD2 (6 bases). The germline V gene encodes CDR1 SQVTM and CDR2 ANQGSEA. The CDR3 spans 11 residues. Trimming left V 7 bases short and J 1 base short, with 8 bases between. The CDR3 sequence is CSGGESYEQYF. The CDR3 DNA is TGCAGCGGGGGGGAATCCTACGAGCAGTACTTC.

The V gene is TRBV7-3, the J gene TRBJ2-3; weak D call: TRBD1 (6 bases). CDR3 size: 15 residues. The V gene lost 7 bases and the J gene lost 0 bases, with 14 bases spanning the gap. CDR1 and CDR2 from the germline V gene are SGHTA and FQGTGA. The CDR3 loop is CASKGGLDSTDTQYF. The CDR3 DNA follows: TGTGCCAGCAAAGGGGGATTGGATAGCACAGATACGCAGTATTTT.

The V gene is TRBV6-6, the J gene TRBJ2-1, with D possibly matching TRBD2 (5 bases). The CDR3 has 13 amino acids. Germline V lookup: CDR1 MNHNY, CDR2 SVGAGI (reference sequence). The V end was cut by 4 bases, the J end by 2 bases, with 6 bases between. This CDR3 reads CASSSEAYNEQFF. For the CDR3, the DNA is TGTGCCAGCAGTTCGGAGGCCTACAATGAGCAGTTCTTC.

The chain couples TRBV7-3 to TRBJ2-7, with 7 bases that match TRBD1. Germline CDR1 and CDR2: SGHTA and FQGTGA. The CDR3 contains 14 residues. V shed 1 base, J shed 4 bases, and the junction held 4 bases outside the gene matches. CDR3 nucleotides: TGTGCCAGCAGCTTAAAAGGGGGCCCTTACGAGCAGTACTTC. This codes for CASSLKGGPYEQYF.

This clone was observed a single time. The rearrangement uses TRBV9 and TRBJ2-1; 12 bases are shared with TRBD1. Germline CDR1 reads SGDLS; CDR2 reads YYNGEE. V lost 4 bases, J lost 9 bases, and 5 bases stayed unmatched. The CDR3 consists of 14 residues. The CDR3 loop reads CASSPGTGGGEQFF. As DNA, the CDR3 is TGTGCCAGCAGCCCCGGGACAGGGGGCGGTGAGCAGTTCTTC.

Comments on this clone: One end of the junction is discordant with germline, which a read error may explain. For the CDR3, the DNA is TGTGCCAGCAGTTTCCCGGACAGGGCTAAATATGGCTACACCTTC. Its translation is CASSFPDRAKYGYTF. The rearrangement links TRBV28 to TRBJ1-2; 8 bases map to TRBD1. Germline lookup yields CDR1 MDHEN and CDR2 SYDVKM. The CDR3 runs to 15 residues.

This chain links TRBV6-5 with TRBJ1-5, with 9 bases that match TRBD1. The J segment lost 5 bases and the V segment lost 6 bases, leaving 5 bases of the junction unmatched. The V gene's germline CDR1 is MNHEY and CDR2 SVGAGI. The CDR3 runs to 14 residues. DNA of the CDR3: TGTGCCAGCAGGGGGACAGGGAACTATCAGCCCCAGCATTTT. As protein: CASRGTGNYQPQHF.

The chain employs TRBV12-5 and TRBJ2-7; 7 bases agree with TRBD2. There are 15 residues in the CDR3. With 5 bases clipped from V and 7 bases from J, the junction kept 14 bases outside the gene matches. Germline-derived CDR1 and CDR2 are LGHNT and FRNRAP. Written as DNA, the CDR3 is TGTGCTAGTGGTCCAACCGACCGACTAGCTGGGGAGCAGTACTTC. Translating gives CASGPTDRLAGEQYF.

The genes are TRBV19 and TRBJ1-5; D is uncertain. The CDR3 contains 14 residues. Trimming stripped 5 bases from V and 0 bases from J, with 8 bases between. Germline V gene data show CDR1 as LNHDA and CDR2 as SQIVND (reference sequence). CDR3: CASSLADSNQPQHF. The DNA for the CDR3 is TGTGCCAGTAGTTTGGCGGATAGCAATCAGCCCCAGCATTTT.

The J gene is TRBJ2-1, the V gene TRBV18; 8 nucleotides match TRBD1. The CDR3 consists of 14 residues. Germline lookup yields CDR1 KGHSH and CDR2 LQKENI. V was clipped by 6 bases and J by 3 bases; unmatched bases: 4. The CDR3 nucleotides read TGTGCCAGCTCGCGGACAGGGTACTACAATGAGCAGTTCTTC. Translated: CASSRTGYYNEQFF.

This clone was detected once. V usage is TRBV9 and J usage is TRBJ2-1; possibly TRBD2 for D (6 bases). The CDR3 sequence is 15 residues long. The germline CDR1 and CDR2 sequences are SGDLS and YYNGEE. The V end lost 0 bases, the J end lost 2 bases, and 9 bases lay between the germline ends. Here the CDR3 reads CASSVGGGTYNEQFF. The DNA for the CDR3 is TGTGCCAGCAGCGTAGGAGGCGGGACCTACAATGAGCAGTTCTTC.

The rearrangement joins TRBV27 to TRBJ2-1, with TRBD2 matching 7 bases. This CDR3 region has 14 residues. Germline CDR1 and CDR2: MNHEY and SMNVEV (reference sequence). The trim removed 6 bases at V and 3 bases at J, leaving 5 bases unmatched. CDR3: CASRRDYLYNEQFF. CDR3 DNA sequence: TGTGCCAGCAGGAGGGACTACCTCTACAATGAGCAGTTCTTC.